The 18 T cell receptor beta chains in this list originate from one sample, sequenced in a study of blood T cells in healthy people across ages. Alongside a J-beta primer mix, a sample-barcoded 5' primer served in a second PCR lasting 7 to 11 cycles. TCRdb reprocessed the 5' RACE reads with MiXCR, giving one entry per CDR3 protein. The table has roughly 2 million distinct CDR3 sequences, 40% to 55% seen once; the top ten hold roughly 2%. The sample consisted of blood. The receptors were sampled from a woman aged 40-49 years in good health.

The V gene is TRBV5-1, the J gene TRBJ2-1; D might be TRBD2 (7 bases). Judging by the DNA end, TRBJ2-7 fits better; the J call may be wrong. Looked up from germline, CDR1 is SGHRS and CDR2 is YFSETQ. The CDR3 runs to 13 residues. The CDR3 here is CASNGLGDNEQYF. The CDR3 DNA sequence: TGCGCCAGCAACGGACTAGGGGACAATGAGCAGTACTTC.

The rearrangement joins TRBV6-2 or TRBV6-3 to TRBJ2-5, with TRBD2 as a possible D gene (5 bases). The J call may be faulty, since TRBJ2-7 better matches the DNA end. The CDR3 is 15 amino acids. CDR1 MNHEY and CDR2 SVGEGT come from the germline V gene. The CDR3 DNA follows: TGTGCCAGCAGTTATCCAGGACTCGAAAACTACGAGCAGTACTTC. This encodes CASSYPGLENYEQYF.

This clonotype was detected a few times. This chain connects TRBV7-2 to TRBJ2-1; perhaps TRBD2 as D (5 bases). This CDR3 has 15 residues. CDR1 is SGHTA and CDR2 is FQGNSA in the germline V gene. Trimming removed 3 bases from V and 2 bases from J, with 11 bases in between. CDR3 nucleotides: TGTGCCAGCAGCTTTATGGACTCGGCCTACAATGAGCAGTTCTTC. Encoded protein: CASSFMDSAYNEQFF.

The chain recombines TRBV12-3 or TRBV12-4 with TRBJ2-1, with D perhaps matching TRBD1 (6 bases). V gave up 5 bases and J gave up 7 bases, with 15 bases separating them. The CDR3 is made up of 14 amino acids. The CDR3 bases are TGTGCCAGCAGTCACGGGACATTCAGGAATGAGCAGTTCTTC. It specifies CASSHGTFRNEQFF.

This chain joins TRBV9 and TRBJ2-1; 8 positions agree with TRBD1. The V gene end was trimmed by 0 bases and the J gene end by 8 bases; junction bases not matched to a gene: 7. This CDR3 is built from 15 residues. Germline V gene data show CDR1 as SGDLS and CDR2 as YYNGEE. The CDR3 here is CASSVDGRGPDEQFF. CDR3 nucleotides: TGTGCCAGCAGCGTAGACGGCAGGGGGCCAGATGAGCAGTTCTTC.

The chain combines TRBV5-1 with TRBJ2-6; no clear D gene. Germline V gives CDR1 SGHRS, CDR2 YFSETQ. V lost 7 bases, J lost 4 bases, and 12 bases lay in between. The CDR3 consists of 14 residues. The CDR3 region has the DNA TGCGCCAGCGGGGATCAATCAGGGGCCAACGTCCTGACTTTC. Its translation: CASGDQSGANVLTF.

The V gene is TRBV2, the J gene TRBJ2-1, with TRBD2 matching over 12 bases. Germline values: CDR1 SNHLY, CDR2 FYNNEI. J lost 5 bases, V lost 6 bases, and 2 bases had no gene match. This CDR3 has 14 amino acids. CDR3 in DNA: TGTGCCAGCAGGGCTAGCGGGGGGGACAATGAGCAGTTCTTC. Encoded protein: CASRASGGDNEQFF. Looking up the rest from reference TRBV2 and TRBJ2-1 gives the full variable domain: EPEVTQTPSHQVTQMGQEVILRCVPISNHLYFYWYRQILGQKVEFLVSFYNNEISEKSEIFDDQFSVERPDGSNFTLKIRSTKLEDSAMYFCASRASGGDNEQFFGPGTRLTVL.

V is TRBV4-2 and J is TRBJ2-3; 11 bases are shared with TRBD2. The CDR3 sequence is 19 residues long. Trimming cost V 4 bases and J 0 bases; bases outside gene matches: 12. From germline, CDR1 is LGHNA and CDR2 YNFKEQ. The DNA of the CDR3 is TGTGCCAGCAGCCGACAAGATGCTAGCGGGGGGTCTAGCACAGATACGCAGTATTTT. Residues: CASSRQDASGGSSTDTQYF.

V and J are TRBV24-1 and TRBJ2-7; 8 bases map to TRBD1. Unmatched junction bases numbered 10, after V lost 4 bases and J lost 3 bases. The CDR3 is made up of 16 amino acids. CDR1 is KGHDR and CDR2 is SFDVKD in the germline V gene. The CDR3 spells CATSEAAETGVYEQYF. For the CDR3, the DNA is TGTGCCACCAGTGAGGCGGCCGAGACAGGGGTCTACGAGCAGTACTTC.

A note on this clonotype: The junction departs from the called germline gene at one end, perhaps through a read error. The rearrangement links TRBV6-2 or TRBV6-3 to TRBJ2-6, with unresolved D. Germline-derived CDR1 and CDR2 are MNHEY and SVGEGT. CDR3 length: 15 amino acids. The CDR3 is CVSSYAFSGANVLTF. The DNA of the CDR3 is TGTGTCAGCAGTTACGCGTTCTCTGGGGCCAACGTCCTGACTTTC.

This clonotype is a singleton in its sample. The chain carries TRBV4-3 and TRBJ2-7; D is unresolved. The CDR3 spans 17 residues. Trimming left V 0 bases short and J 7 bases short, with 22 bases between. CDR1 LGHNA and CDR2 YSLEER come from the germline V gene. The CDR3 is CASSQDARTLGNAEQYF. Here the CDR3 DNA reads TGCGCCAGCAGCCAAGATGCCCGGACCCTAGGCAACGCTGAGCAGTACTTC.

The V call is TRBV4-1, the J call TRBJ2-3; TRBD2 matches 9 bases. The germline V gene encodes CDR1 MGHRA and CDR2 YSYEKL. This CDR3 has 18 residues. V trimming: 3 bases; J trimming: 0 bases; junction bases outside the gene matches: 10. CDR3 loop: CASSHPLAGDQSTDTQYF. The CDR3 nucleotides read TGCGCCAGCAGCCACCCACTAGCGGGCGATCAAAGCACAGATACGCAGTATTTT.

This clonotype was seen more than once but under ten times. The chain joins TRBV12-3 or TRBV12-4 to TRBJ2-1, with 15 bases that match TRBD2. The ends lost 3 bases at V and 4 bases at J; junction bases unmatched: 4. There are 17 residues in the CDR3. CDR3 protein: CASSLGGLAGGYNEQFF. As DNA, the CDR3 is TGTGCCAGCAGTTTGGGGGGACTAGCGGGGGGTTACAATGAGCAGTTCTTC.

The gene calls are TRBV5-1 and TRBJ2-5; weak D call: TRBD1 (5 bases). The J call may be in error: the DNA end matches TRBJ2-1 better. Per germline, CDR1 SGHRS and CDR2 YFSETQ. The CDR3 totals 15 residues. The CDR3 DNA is TGCGCCAGCAGCTCCGGGCCGACAGTCCAAGAGACCCAGTTCTTC. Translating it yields CASSSGPTVQETQFF.

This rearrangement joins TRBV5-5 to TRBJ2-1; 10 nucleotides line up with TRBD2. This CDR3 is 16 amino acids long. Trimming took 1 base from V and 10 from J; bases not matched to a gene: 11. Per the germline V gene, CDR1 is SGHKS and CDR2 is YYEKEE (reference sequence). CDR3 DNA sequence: TGTGCCAGCAGCTTGTATGGTGGACTAGCGGCTAAAGAGCAGTTCTTC. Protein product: CASSLYGGLAAKEQFF.

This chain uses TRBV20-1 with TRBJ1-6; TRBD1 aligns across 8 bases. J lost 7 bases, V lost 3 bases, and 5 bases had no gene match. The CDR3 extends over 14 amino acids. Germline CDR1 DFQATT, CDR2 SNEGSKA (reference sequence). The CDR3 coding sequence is TGCAGTGCTAGGAAACAGGGGGAGAATTCACCCCTCCACTTT. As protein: CSARKQGENSPLHF.

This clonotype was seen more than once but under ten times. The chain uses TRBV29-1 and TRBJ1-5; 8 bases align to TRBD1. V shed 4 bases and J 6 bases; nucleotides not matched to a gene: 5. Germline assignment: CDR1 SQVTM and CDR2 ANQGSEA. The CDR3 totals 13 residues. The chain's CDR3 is CSVGQGAGQPQHF. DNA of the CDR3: TGCAGCGTTGGGCAGGGGGCAGGTCAGCCCCAGCATTTT.

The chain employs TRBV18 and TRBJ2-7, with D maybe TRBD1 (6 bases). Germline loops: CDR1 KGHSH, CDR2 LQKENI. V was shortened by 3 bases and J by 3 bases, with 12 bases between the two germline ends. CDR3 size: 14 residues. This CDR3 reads CASSPPDSYYEQYF. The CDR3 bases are TGTGCCAGCTCACCTCCGGACAGCTACTACGAGCAGTACTTC.